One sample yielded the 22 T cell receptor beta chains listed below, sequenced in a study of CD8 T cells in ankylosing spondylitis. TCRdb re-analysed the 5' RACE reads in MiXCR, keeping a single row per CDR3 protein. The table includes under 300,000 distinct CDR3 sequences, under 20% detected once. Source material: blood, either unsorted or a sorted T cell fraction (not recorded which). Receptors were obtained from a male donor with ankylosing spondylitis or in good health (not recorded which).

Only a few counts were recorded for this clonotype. CDR3 amino acids: CASSLEDSPEQFF. Written as DNA, the CDR3 is TGTGCCAGCAGCTTGGAGGACAGCCCTGAGCAGTTCTTC. This chain uses TRBV5-5 with TRBJ2-1; maybe TRBD1 (6 bases). Germline V gene lookup returns CDR1 SGHKS and CDR2 YYEKEE (reference sequence). This CDR3 has 13 amino acids. V lost 0 bases, J lost 9 bases, and 10 bases lay in between.

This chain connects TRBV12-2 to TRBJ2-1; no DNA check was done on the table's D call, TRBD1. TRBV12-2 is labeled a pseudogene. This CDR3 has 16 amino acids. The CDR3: CASRPRAVSSYNEQFF. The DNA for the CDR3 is TGTGCAAGTCGTCCACGGGCAGTAAGCTCCTACAATGAGCAGTTCTTC.

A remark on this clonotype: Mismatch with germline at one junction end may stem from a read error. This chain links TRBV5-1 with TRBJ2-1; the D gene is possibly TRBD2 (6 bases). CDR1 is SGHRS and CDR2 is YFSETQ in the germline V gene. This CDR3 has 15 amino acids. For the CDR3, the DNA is TGCGCCGGCAGCTTGGTAGCGGCCCTCTACAATGAGCAGTTCTTC. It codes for CAGSLVAALYNEQFF.

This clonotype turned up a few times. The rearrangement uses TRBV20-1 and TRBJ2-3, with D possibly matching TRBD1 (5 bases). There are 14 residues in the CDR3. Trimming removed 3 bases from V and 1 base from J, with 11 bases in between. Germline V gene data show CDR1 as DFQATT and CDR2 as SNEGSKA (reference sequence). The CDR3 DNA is TGCAGTGCTAGTCTTCTAGGGGGCACAGATACGCAGTATTTT. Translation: CSASLLGGTDTQYF.

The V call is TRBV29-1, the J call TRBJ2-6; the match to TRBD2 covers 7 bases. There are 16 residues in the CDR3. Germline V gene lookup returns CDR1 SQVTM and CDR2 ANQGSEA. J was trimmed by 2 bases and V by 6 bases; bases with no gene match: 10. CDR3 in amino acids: CSVAVREEAGANVLTF. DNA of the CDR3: TGCAGCGTGGCGGTTCGGGAGGAGGCTGGGGCCAACGTCCTGACTTTC.

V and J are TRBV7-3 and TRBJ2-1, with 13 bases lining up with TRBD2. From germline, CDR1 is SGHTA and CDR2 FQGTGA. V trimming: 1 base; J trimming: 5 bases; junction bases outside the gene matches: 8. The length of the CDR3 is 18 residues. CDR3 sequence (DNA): TGTGCCAGCAGCTTAAAGGGCGGACTAGCGGGAGTAAACAATGAGCAGTTCTTC. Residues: CASSLKGGLAGVNNEQFF.

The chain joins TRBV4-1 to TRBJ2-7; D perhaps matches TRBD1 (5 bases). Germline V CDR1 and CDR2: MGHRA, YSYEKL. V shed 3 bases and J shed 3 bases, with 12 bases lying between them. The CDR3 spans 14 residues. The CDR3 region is CASSHGASSYEQYF. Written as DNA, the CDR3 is TGCGCCAGCAGCCATGGGGCCTCGAGCTACGAGCAGTACTTC.

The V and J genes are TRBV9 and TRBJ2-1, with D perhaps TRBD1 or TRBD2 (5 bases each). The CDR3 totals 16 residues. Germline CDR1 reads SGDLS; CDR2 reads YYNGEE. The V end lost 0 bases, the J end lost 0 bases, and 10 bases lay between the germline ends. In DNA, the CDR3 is TGTGCCAGCAGCGTAGCGGGACGGAGCTCCTACAATGAGCAGTTCTTC. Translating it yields CASSVAGRSSYNEQFF.

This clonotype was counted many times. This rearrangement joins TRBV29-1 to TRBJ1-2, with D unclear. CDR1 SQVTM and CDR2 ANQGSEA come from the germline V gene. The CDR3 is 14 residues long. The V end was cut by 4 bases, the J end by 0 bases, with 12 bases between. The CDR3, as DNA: TGCAGCGTTGTCGGAGGAGACGCTAACTATGGCTACACCTTC. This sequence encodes CSVVGGDANYGYTF.

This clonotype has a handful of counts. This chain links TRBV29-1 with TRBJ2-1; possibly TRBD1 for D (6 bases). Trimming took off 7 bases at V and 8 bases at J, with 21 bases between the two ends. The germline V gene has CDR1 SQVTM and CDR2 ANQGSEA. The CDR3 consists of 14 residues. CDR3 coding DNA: TGCAGCGCTGAGGGGGTTTTCGGGGTGGATGAGCAGTTCTTC. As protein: CSAEGVFGVDEQFF.

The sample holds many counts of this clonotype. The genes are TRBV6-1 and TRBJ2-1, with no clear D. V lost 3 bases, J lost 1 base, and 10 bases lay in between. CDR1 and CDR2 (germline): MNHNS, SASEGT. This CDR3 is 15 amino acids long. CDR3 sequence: CASSERIESYNEQFF. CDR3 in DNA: TGTGCCAGCAGTGAGAGGATCGAATCCTACAATGAGCAGTTCTTC.

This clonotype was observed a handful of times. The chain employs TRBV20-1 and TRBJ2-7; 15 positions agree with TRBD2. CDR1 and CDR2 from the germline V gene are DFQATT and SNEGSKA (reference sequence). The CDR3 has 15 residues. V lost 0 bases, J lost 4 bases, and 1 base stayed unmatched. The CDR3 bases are TGCAGTGCTAGAGAAGGACTAGCGGGAGGGTACGAGCAGTACTTC. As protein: CSAREGLAGGYEQYF.

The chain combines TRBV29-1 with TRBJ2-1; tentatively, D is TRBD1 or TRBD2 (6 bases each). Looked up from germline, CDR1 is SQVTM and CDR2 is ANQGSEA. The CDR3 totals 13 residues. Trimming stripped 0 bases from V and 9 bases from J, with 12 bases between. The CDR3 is CSVEDRTAGEQFF. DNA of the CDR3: TGCAGCGTTGAAGATCGGACAGCGGGTGAGCAGTTCTTC.

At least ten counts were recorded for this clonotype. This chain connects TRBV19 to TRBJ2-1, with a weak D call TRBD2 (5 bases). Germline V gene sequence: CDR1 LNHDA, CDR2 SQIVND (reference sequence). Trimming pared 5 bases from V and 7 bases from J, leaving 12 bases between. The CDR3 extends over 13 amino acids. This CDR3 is CASSLADGNEQFF. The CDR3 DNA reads TGTGCCAGTAGTCTAGCAGACGGGAATGAGCAGTTCTTC.

The CDR3 DNA is TGTGCCAGCAGTTCAACGGAGGACAGCCTGACCTTCGGCTACACCTTC. It translates to CASSSTEDSLTFGYTF. The chain combines TRBV12-3 or TRBV12-4 with TRBJ1-2, with D perhaps TRBD1 (6 bases). V was trimmed by 4 bases and J by 8 bases, leaving 23 bases between them. The CDR3 totals 16 residues.

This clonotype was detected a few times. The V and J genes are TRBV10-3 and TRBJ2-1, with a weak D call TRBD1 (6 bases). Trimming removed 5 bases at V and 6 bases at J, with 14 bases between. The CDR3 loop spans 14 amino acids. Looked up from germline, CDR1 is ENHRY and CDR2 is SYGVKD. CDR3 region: CAISSGVAVNEQFF. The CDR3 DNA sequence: TGTGCCATCAGTTCAGGGGTGGCGGTCAATGAGCAGTTCTTC.

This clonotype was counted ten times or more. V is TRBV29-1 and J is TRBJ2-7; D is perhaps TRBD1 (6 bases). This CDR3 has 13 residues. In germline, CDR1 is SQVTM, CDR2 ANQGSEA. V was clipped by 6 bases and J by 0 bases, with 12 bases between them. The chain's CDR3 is CSVLDRSSYEQYF. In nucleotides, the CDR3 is TGCAGCGTACTAGACAGGAGCTCCTACGAGCAGTACTTC.

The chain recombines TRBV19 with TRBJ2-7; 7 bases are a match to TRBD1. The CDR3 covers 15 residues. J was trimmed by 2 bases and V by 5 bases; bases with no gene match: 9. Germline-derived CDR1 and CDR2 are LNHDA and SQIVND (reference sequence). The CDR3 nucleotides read TGTGCCAGTAGTCTGGGACAGAGGGCAGCCTACGAGCAGTACTTC. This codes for CASSLGQRAAYEQYF.

The CDR3 DNA is TGCAGCGTTGAAGGGAAAAGGGGGTTGGTTGGCTCCTACAATGAGCAGTTCTTC. It translates to CSVEGKRGLVGSYNEQFF. The chain combines TRBV29-1 with TRBJ2-1; D possibly corresponds to TRBD1 (6 bases). The CDR3 totals 18 residues. Deletions cut 1 base from V and 0 bases from J, with 19 bases between. Germline assignment: CDR1 SQVTM and CDR2 ANQGSEA.

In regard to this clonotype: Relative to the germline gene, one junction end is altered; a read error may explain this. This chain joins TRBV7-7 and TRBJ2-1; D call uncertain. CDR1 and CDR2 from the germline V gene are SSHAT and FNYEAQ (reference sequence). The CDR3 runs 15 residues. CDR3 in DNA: TGTGCTAGCAGCCTCGTCCCTGGGAACTACAATGAGCAGTTCTTC. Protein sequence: CASSLVPGNYNEQFF.

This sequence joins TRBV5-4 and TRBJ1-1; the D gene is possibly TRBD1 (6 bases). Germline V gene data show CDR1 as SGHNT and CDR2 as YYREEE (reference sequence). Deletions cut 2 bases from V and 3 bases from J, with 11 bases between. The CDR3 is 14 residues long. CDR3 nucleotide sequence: TGTGCCAGCAGCTTCTACAGGGTTGACACTGAAGCTTTCTTT. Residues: CASSFYRVDTEAFF.

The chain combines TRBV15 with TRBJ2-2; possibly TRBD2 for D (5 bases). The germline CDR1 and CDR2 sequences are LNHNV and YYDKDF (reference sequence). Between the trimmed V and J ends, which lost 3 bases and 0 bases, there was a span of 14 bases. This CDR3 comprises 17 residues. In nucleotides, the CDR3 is TGTGCCACCAGCAGGCTCGGGGTTCGAACGAACACCGGGGAGCTGTTTTTT. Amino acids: CATSRLGVRTNTGELFF.